The 20 T cell receptor beta chains below come from one sample, sequenced in a study of shared clonotypes between healthy human individuals. Data came from immunoSEQ multiplex PCR; TCRdb stores just in-frame clones and leaves some out. The repertoire holds hundreds of thousands of clones, roughly four fifths seen once, with about 12% in the top ten. Sequencing input: PBMCs. The receptors here all came from a middle-aged woman in good health. Some clones in this sample may be carry-over from other donors' samples.

This clone has just one count. V and J are TRBV28 and TRBJ1-4; D gene unclear. V was pared by 4 bases and J by 0 bases, with 15 bases between. The CDR3 has 17 residues. CDR1 is MDHEN, CDR2 SYDVKM, per germline. The CDR3 is CASSSPRKAATNEKLFF. The DNA of the CDR3 is TGTGCCAGCAGTTCGCCACGAAAAGCAGCAACTAATGAAAAACTGTTTTTT.

V usage is TRBV30 and J usage is TRBJ1-4, with a possible D match to TRBD1 (5 bases). V lost 7 bases and J 4 bases, leaving 28 bases between the germline ends. The V gene's germline CDR1 is GTSNPN and CDR2 SVGIG (reference sequence). The CDR3 length is 18 residues. The CDR3 coding sequence is TGTGCCTCACGGGCACCTCCGGGACGAGGCATGATTAATGAAAAACTGTTTTTT. It codes for CASRAPPGRGMINEKLFF. The variable domain in full, completed from reference TRBV30 and TRBJ1-4, reads SQTIHQWPATLVQPVGSPLSLECTVEGTSNPNLYWYRQAAGRGLQLLFYSVGIGQISSEVPQNLSASRPQDRQFILSSKKLLLSDSGFYLCASRAPPGRGMINEKLFFGSGTQLSVL.

Comments on this clone: Being one base from a much bigger clone, this may be a read error. In the same sample, other DNA sequences code for this CDR3. The chain employs TRBV29-1 and TRBJ1-2; D is undetermined. Per the germline V gene, CDR1 is SQVTM and CDR2 is ANQGSEA. The CDR3 totals 13 residues. V lost 3 bases and J lost 7, with 15 bases in between. CDR3 amino acids: CSVEDRRVGGYTF. In DNA form, the CDR3 reads TGCAGCGTTGAGGACCGGAGGGTAGGTGGCTACACCTTC.

The table lists this clone with a few counts. This chain joins TRBV29-1 and TRBJ2-1, with TRBD2 matching 12 bases. The germline V gene encodes CDR1 SQVTM and CDR2 ANQGSEA. The ends lost 8 bases at V and 11 bases at J; junction bases unmatched: 10. CDR3 length: 13 residues. CDR3 DNA sequence: TGCAGCCTAAGGGCTAGCGGGAGGGGGCAGCAGTTCTTC. Translating it yields CSLRASGRGQQFF.

The V call is TRBV7-2, the J call TRBJ2-3; TRBD2 matches at 7 bases. The CDR3 totals 14 residues. Germline CDR1 is SGHTA and CDR2 is FQGNSA. The V segment lost 2 bases and the J segment 6 bases; nucleotides outside the gene matches: 5. The CDR3 bases are TGTGCCAGCAGCTTAACGGGGAGGGTGGATACGCAGTATTTT. As protein: CASSLTGRVDTQYF. Full variable domain (missing parts from reference TRBV7-2 and TRBJ2-3): GAGVSQSPSNKVTEKGKDVELRCDPISGHTALYWYRQSLGQGLEFLIYFQGNSAPDKSGLPSDRFSAERTGGSVSTLTIQRTQQEDSAVYLCASSLTGRVDTQYFGPGTRLTVL.

This rearrangement joins TRBV7-9 to TRBJ2-7; 7 nucleotides agree with TRBD2. The CDR3 has 16 residues. The germline gives CDR1 SEHNR, CDR2 FQNEAQ (reference sequence). Losses at the gene ends were 0 bases for V and 4 bases for J; bases not matched to a gene: 9. In DNA, the CDR3 is TGTGCCAGCAGCTTAGCGTTGGTAGCGGGCGATTACGAGCAGTACTTC. Protein sequence: CASSLALVAGDYEQYF.

This clone is a singleton in its sample. At one end, the junction sequence differs from germline, possibly due to a read error. The chain combines TRBV11-1 with TRBJ2-5; 11 bases match TRBD2. Per germline, CDR1 SGHAT and CDR2 FQDESV (reference sequence). This CDR3 comprises 15 residues. CDR3 region: CAGSPRGLAVETQYF. The CDR3 DNA sequence: TGTGCCGGCAGCCCCCGGGGACTAGCGGTGGAGACCCAGTACTTC.

This sequence joins TRBV5-4 and TRBJ2-7; D might be TRBD1 (6 bases). V lost 0 bases, J lost 4 bases, and 11 bases lay in between. Germline CDR1 SGHNT, CDR2 YYREEE (reference sequence). This CDR3 region has 14 residues. The DNA of the CDR3 is TGTGCCAGCAGCTTGGGTGGGGGCCGGTACGAGCAGTACTTC. It encodes CASSLGGGRYEQYF.

Worth noting for this clone: This probably arose from a read error, given a far larger clone one base away. The CDR3 sequence: CAWSRVGMYGELFF. CDR3 coding DNA: TGTGCCTGGAGTCGGGTAGGGATGTACGGGGAGCTGTTTTTT. The chain carries TRBV30 and TRBJ2-2; no clear D gene. Per the germline V gene, CDR1 is GTSNPN and CDR2 is SVGIG (reference sequence). Trimming cost V 2 bases and J 7 bases, with 14 bases left between them. The CDR3 loop spans 14 amino acids. The whole variable domain, remainder taken from reference TRBV30 and TRBJ2-2, is SQTIHQWPATLVQPVGSPLSLECTVEGTSNPNLYWYRQAAGRGLQLLFYSVGIGQISSEVPQNLSASRPQDRQFILSSKKLLLSDSGFYLCAWSRVGMYGELFFGEGSRLTVL.

The rearrangement uses TRBV27 and TRBJ2-7; 9 bases fit TRBD2. The germline V gene encodes CDR1 MNHEY and CDR2 SMNVEV (reference sequence). V shed 6 bases and J 1 base; nucleotides not matched to a gene: 4. The CDR3 covers 14 residues. The CDR3 DNA sequence: TGTGCCAGCAGCCCGGGACTAGCTTCCTACGAGCAGTACTTC. This translates into CASSPGLASYEQYF.

This clone was seen more than once but under ten times. This sequence joins TRBV4-2 and TRBJ2-3, with a weak D call TRBD1 (6 bases). This CDR3 spans 14 amino acids. Germline values: CDR1 LGHNA, CDR2 YNFKEQ. Trimming took 5 bases from V and 5 from J, leaving 14 bases between them. CDR3 sequence reads: CASSRPLGGDTQYF. The CDR3 region has the DNA TGTGCCAGCAGCAGACCCCTAGGGGGAGATACGCAGTATTTT.

A remark on this clone: Other DNA sequences within the sample encode an identical CDR3. This sequence joins TRBV5-1 and TRBJ1-1, with D maybe TRBD1 (5 bases). Germline assignment: CDR1 SGHRS and CDR2 YFSETQ. The CDR3 length is 14 residues. Trimming pared 0 bases from V and 1 base from J, leaving 7 bases between. CDR3 protein: CASSLATGNTEAFF. The CDR3 DNA sequence: TGCGCCAGCAGCTTGGCCACAGGGAACACTGAAGCTTTCTTT.

The chain recombines TRBV2 with TRBJ2-6; D call uncertain. This CDR3 is built from 14 residues. Germline V gives CDR1 SNHLY, CDR2 FYNNEI. V was pared by 6 bases and J by 0 bases, with 6 bases between. The CDR3 is CASSTASGANVLTF. DNA for the CDR3: TGTGCCAGCAGCACGGCCTCTGGGGCCAACGTCCTGACTTTC.

This clone was seen more than once but under ten times. The chain joins TRBV30 to TRBJ1-1, with 7 nucleotides matching TRBD1. Germline CDR1 GTSNPN, CDR2 SVGIG (reference sequence). After removal of 3 bases from V and 6 bases from J, the junction contained 7 bases not matched to a gene. The CDR3 is 13 residues long. The CDR3 here is CAWSRDRSSEAFF. CDR3 in DNA: TGTGCCTGGAGCCGGGACAGATCCTCTGAAGCTTTCTTT.

This clone was recorded at least ten times. CDR3 coding DNA: TGCAGCGTCGGCGGACTAGCGGGGGTCGGGGAGCTGTTTTTT. As protein: CSVGGLAGVGELFF. The chain is built from TRBV29-1 and TRBJ2-2, with 13 positions matching TRBD2. The CDR3 extends over 14 amino acids. V was pared by 6 bases and J by 7 bases, with 5 bases of the junction left unmatched. Germline V gene lookup returns CDR1 SQVTM and CDR2 ANQGSEA.

As concerns this clone: Since a far larger clone is one base different, this is likely a read error. This specimen includes other DNA sequences encoding the same CDR3. The V call is TRBV10-2, the J call TRBJ2-5; the D is unclear. The CDR3 runs to 14 residues. V dropped 6 bases and J dropped 7 bases, with 18 bases sitting between them. Germline V gene lookup returns CDR1 WSHSY and CDR2 SAAADI. The CDR3 coding sequence is TGCGCCAGCAGCGACAACCGGCGAGATGGGACCCAGTACTTC. It codes for CASSDNRRDGTQYF.

This clone was recorded many times. The chain couples TRBV6-4 to TRBJ2-1; 10 bases map to TRBD2. The CDR3 runs 16 residues. With 2 bases clipped from V and 2 bases from J, the junction kept 3 bases outside the gene matches. The V gene's germline CDR1 is MRHNA and CDR2 SNTAGT. CDR3: CASSDEAGGPYNEQFF. The CDR3 region has the DNA TGTGCCAGCAGTGACGAAGCGGGAGGGCCCTACAATGAGCAGTTCTTC.

The genes are TRBV19 and TRBJ2-1; TRBD2 matches 7 bases. CDR3 length: 16 amino acids. Trimming removed 10 bases from V and 9 bases from J; junction bases left unmatched: 21. CDR1 is LNHDA, CDR2 SQIVND, per germline (reference sequence). This chain's CDR3 is CATRPLTGGLHGEQFF. The CDR3 coding sequence is TGTGCCACCAGGCCCCTCACGGGAGGCCTACATGGTGAGCAGTTCTTC.

J is TRBJ2-1 and V is TRBV9; D is ambiguous. Per germline, CDR1 SGDLS and CDR2 YYNGEE. The CDR3 runs 15 residues. V was pared by 3 bases and J by 5 bases, with 15 bases between. The CDR3 loop reads CASSAKKGTDNEQFF. The CDR3 nucleotides read TGTGCCAGCAGCGCTAAGAAGGGCACCGACAATGAGCAGTTCTTC.

The CDR3 DNA sequence: TGTGCCAGCAGTCAACAGGCGACCGGGGCCAACGTCCTGACTTTC. The encoded protein is CASSQQATGANVLTF. V gene TRBV2 combines with J gene TRBJ2-6; TRBD1 might be the D (5 bases). The germline gives CDR1 SNHLY, CDR2 FYNNEI. The V end was cut by 5 bases, the J end by 4 bases, with 12 bases between. The CDR3 has 15 residues.